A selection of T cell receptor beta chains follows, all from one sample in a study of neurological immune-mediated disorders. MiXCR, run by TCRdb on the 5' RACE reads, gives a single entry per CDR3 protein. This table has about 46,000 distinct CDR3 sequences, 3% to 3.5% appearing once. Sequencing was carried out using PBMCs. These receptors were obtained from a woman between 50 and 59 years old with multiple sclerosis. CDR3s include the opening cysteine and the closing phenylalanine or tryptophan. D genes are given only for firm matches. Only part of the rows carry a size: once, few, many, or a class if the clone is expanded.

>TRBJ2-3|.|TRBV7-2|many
CASSLDPPGRDTQYF
TGTGCCAGCAGCTTGGATCCCCCCGGGCGGGATACGCAGTATTTT
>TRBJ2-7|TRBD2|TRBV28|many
CATQLAGPPYEQYF
TGTGCCACCCAACTAGCGGGGCCCCCCTACGAGCAGTACTTC
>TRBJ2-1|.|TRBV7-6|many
CASSPSGPNEQFF
TGTGCCAGCAGCCCTTCGGGCCCTAATGAGCAGTTCTTC
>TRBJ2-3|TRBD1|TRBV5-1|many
CASSTGQGVTDTQYF
TGCGCCAGCAGCACCGGACAGGGGGTTACAGATACGCAGTATTTT
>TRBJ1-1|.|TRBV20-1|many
CSAPDGSMNTEAFF
TGCAGTGCCCCAGACGGTAGCATGAACACTGAAGCTTTCTTT
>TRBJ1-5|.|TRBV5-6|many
CASSSADTHNQPQHF
TGTGCCAGCAGCTCCGCTGATACCCACAATCAGCCCCAGCATTTT
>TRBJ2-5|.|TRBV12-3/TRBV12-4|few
CASSEQGFPQETQYF
TGTGCCAGCAGTGAACAGGGATTTCCCCAAGAGACCCAGTACTTC
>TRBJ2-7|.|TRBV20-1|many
CSARTGFNEQYF
TGCAGTGCTAGGACAGGTTTCAACGAGCAGTACTTC
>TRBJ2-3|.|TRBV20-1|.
CSARPSTDTQYF
TGCAGTGCTAGACCTAGCACAGATACGCAGTATTTT
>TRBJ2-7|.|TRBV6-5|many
CASSYSRGKRYEQYF
TGTGCCAGCAGTTACTCGAGGGGGAAACGGTACGAGCAGTACTTC
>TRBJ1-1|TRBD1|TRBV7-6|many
CASSLGEQGRGGTEAFF
TGTGCCAGCAGCTTAGGGGAACAGGGGCGGGGTGGCACTGAAGCTTTCTTT
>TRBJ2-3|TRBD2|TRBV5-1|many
CASSLYGPASGSTDTQYF
TGCGCCAGCAGCTTGTATGGCCCGGCTAGCGGGAGCACAGATACGCAGTATTTT
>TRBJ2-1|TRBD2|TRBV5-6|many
CASSLRGLAGHEQFF
TGTGCCAGCAGCTTGAGGGGACTAGCGGGCCATGAGCAGTTCTTC
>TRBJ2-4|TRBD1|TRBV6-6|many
CASSPGQGAQNIQYF
TGTGCCAGCAGTCCGGGACAGGGGGCCCAAAACATTCAGTACTTC
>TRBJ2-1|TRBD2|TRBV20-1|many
CSARDRRGAYNEQFF
TGCAGTGCTAGAGATCGGCGGGGGGCCTACAATGAGCAGTTCTTC
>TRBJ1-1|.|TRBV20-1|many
CSARGYRRLNTEAFF
TGCAGTGCTAGAGGGTATCGGCGGCTGAACACTGAAGCTTTCTTT
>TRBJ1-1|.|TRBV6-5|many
CASSVTLGRPEAFF
TGTGCCAGCAGCGTTACCCTCGGCCGGCCTGAAGCTTTCTTT
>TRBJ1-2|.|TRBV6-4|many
CASSVVEGTGYTF
TGTGCCAGCAGTGTGGTAGAGGGAACTGGCTACACCTTC
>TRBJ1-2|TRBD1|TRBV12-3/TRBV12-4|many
CASSLQMGQGVGYGYTF
TGTGCCAGCAGTCTCCAGATGGGGCAGGGGGTAGGGTATGGCTACACCTTC
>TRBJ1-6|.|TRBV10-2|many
CASGGGNRDSPLHF
TGCGCCAGCGGGGGAGGGAACCGAGATTCACCCCTCCACTTT
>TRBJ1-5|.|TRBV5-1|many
CASSRLPTGDQPQHF
TGCGCCAGCTCTCGTTTACCGACAGGCGATCAGCCCCAGCATTTT
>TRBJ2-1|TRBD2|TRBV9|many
CASSQRAGAGDNEQFF
TGTGCCAGCAGCCAACGAGCGGGAGCCGGGGACAATGAACAGTTCTTC
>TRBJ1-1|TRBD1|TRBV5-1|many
CASSSTGGNTEAFF
TGCGCCAGCAGCTCGACAGGGGGGAACACTGAAGCTTTCTTT
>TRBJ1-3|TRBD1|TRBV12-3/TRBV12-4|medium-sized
CASSFKGTVYSGNTIYF
TGTGCCAGCAGTTTTAAAGGGACAGTGTACTCTGGAAACACCATATATTTT
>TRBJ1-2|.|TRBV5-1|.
CASSLELGQTYGYTF
TGCGCCAGCAGCTTGGAATTAGGTCAGACCTATGGCTACACCTTC
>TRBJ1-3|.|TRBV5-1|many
CASSLEGESSGNTIYF
TGCGCCAGCAGCTTGGAAGGGGAGAGCTCTGGAAACACCATATATTTT
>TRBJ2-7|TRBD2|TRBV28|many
CASSLLAGPYEQYF
TGTGCCAGCAGTTTACTAGCGGGGCCCTACGAGCAGTACTTC
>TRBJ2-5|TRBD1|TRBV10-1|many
CASSGRGTTETQYF
TGCGCCAGCAGCGGCAGGGGGACGACGGAGACCCAGTACTTC
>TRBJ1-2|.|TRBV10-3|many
CAISDQVRYGYTF
TGTGCCATCAGTGACCAGGTGAGGTATGGCTACACCTTC
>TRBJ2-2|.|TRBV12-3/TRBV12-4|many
CASSLSGWAGELFF
TGTGCCAGCAGTTTATCGGGGTGGGCCGGGGAGCTGTTTTTT
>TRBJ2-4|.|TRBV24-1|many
CATSDSAGVKNIQYF
TGTGCCACCAGTGATTCGGCAGGGGTAAAAAACATTCAGTACTTC
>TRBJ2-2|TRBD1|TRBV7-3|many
CASSRDRDSTGELFF
TGTGCCAGCAGCCGGGACAGGGATTCCACCGGGGAGCTGTTTTTT
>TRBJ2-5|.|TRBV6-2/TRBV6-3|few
CASSYSDSPETQYF
TGTGCCAGCAGTTACTCGGACAGCCCAGAGACCCAGTACTTC
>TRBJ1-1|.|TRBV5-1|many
CASKDPMNTEAFF
TGCGCCAGTAAAGACCCTATGAACACTGAAGCTTTCTTT
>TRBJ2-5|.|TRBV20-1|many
CSARPPPATPVGETQYF
TGCAGTGCTAGACCCCCACCGGCGACCCCGGTCGGGGAGACCCAGTACTTC
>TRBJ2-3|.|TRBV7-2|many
CASSLGGPVTDTQYF
TGTGCCAGCAGCTTAGGCGGACCGGTGACAGATACGCAGTATTTT
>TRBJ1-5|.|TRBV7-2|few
CASSLGGGSQPQHF
TGTGCCAGCAGCTTAGGAGGGGGGAGTCAGCCCCAGCATTTT
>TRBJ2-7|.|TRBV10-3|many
CAISEGISKYEQYF
TGTGCCATCAGTGAGGGGATCTCCAAATACGAGCAGTACTTC
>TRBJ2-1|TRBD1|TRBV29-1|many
CSVVPTGGSVEQFF
TGCAGCGTTGTCCCGACAGGGGGTTCTGTTGAGCAGTTCTTC
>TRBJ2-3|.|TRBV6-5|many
CASSPWGGGNTDTQYF
TGTGCCAGCAGTCCTTGGGGTGGCGGGAACACAGATACGCAGTATTTT
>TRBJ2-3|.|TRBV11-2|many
CASSKGGSGARISTDTQYF
TGTGCCAGCAGCAAGGGAGGGTCGGGGGCCCGTATTAGCACAGATACGCAGTATTTT
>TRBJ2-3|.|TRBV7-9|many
CASSLGAVGYTDTQYF
TGTGCCAGCAGCTTAGGGGCAGTCGGATACACAGATACGCAGTATTTT
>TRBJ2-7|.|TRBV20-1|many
CSARDGRKAYEQYF
TGCAGTGCTAGAGATGGAAGAAAGGCCTACGAGCAGTACTTC